These 28 T cell receptor beta chains were all obtained from the same sample, sequenced in a study of shared clonotypes between healthy human individuals. Method: immunoSEQ multiplex PCR; TCRdb's copy keeps in-frame clones and lacks some. The repertoire includes approximately 530,000 clones, 90% to 97% of them detected once, and 0.05% to 0.08% sits in the top ten. Sequencing used naive CD4+ T cells sorted from blood. Subset noted: CD45RA+ positively selected. The receptors derive from a woman between 25 and 40 years old in good health.

This chain connects TRBV13 to TRBJ1-1; D is uncertain. This CDR3 spans 13 amino acids. V was cut by 2 bases and J by 7 bases, with 11 bases left in between. Germline CDR1 reads PRHDT; CDR2 reads FYEKMQ (reference sequence). The CDR3 reads CASSLTHKNEAFF. The CDR3 nucleotides are TGTGCCAGCAGCTTAACACACAAGAATGAAGCTTTCTTT. Looking up the rest from reference TRBV13 and TRBJ1-1 gives the full variable domain: AAGVIQSPRHLIKEKRETATLKCYPIPRHDTVYWYQQGPGQDPQFLISFYEKMQSDKGSIPDRFSAQQFSDYHSELNMSSLELGDSALYFCASSLTHKNEAFFGQGTRLTVV.

The CDR3 is CASSESGVNTDTQYF. For the CDR3, the DNA is TGTGCCAGCAGTGAATCAGGGGTCAACACAGATACGCAGTATTTT. The chain employs TRBV25-1 and TRBJ2-3; possibly TRBD1 for D (6 bases). In germline, CDR1 is MGHDK, CDR2 SYGVNS. Trimming shortened V by 1 base and J by 2 bases, and 10 bases separated the two germline ends. CDR3 length equals 15 residues.

The chain has TRBV21-1 and TRBJ1-2. TRBV21-1 counts as a pseudogene. The CDR3 contains 14 residues. The CDR3 here is CASIRDPLRHGYTF. The CDR3 nucleotides read TGTGCCAGCATTAGAGACCCCCTGCGACATGGCTACACCTTC.

The V gene is TRBV18, the J gene TRBJ2-3; 10 bases are a match to TRBD2. J was trimmed by 2 bases and V by 4 bases; bases with no gene match: 6. The CDR3 loop spans 16 amino acids. The germline V gene encodes CDR1 KGHSH and CDR2 LQKENI. CDR3 nucleotide sequence: TGTGCCAGCTCACGGACTAGCGGAGAACCCACAGATACGCAGTATTTT. Encoded protein: CASSRTSGEPTDTQYF.

As DNA, the CDR3 is TGTGCCAGCAGCTTAGCGGCTAACTCTGGAAACACCATATATTTT. Its translation: CASSLAANSGNTIYF. The chain joins TRBV7-9 to TRBJ1-3; no clear D. Trimming pared 0 bases from V and 0 bases from J, leaving 6 bases between. There are 15 residues in the CDR3. Germline-derived CDR1 and CDR2 are SEHNR and FQNEAQ (reference sequence).

The V gene is TRBV28, the J gene TRBJ2-7, with TRBD1 identical over 9 bases. Germline-derived CDR1 and CDR2 are MDHEN and SYDVKM. Trimming removed 6 bases from V and 6 bases from J; junction bases left unmatched: 12. The CDR3 is made up of 15 amino acids. The CDR3 region has the DNA TGTGCCAGCAGGATGGCCGGGACAGGGTTTTTCGAGCAGTACTTC. Protein product: CASRMAGTGFFEQYF.

The rearrangement links TRBV11-1 to TRBJ2-1; 14 bases align to TRBD2. CDR3 length equals 15 residues. The ends lost 4 bases at V and 8 bases at J; junction bases unmatched: 4. Germline CDR1 is SGHAT and CDR2 is FQDESV (reference sequence). CDR3 sequence reads: CASSSGTSGSYEQFF. Here the CDR3 DNA reads TGTGCCAGCAGCTCGGGGACTAGCGGGAGTTATGAGCAGTTCTTC.

The V gene is TRBV15, the J gene TRBJ1-4; D gene uncertain. Trimming took off 8 bases at V and 3 bases at J, with 13 bases between the two ends. Germline V lookup: CDR1 LNHNV, CDR2 YYDKDF (reference sequence). CDR3 size: 14 residues. DNA of the CDR3: TGTGCCACCGTCCCCGAGTTGGCTAATGAAAAACTGTTTTTT. Its translation is CATVPELANEKLFF.

V and J are TRBV5-1 and TRBJ2-5; D gene unclear. The J call may be incorrect, as the DNA end agrees better with TRBJ2-7. The CDR3 sequence is 13 residues long. Germline values: CDR1 SGHRS, CDR2 YFSETQ. Here the CDR3 reads CASSLAMSYEQYF. CDR3 in DNA: TGCGCCAGCAGCTTGGCCATGAGCTACGAGCAGTACTTC.

The chain uses TRBV18 and TRBJ2-7; maybe TRBD2 (6 bases). Trimming pared 2 bases from V and 3 bases from J, leaving 11 bases between. Germline V gene data show CDR1 as KGHSH and CDR2 as LQKENI. This CDR3 contains 14 residues. CDR3 protein: CASSPSEGLYEQYF. The CDR3 coding sequence is TGTGCCAGCTCACCATCGGAGGGCCTCTACGAGCAGTACTTC.

The rearrangement links TRBV5-1 to TRBJ1-6; D call uncertain. CDR3 length: 15 residues. Trimming stripped 0 bases from V and 6 bases from J, with 10 bases between. Per the germline V gene, CDR1 is SGHRS and CDR2 is YFSETQ. The CDR3 protein is CASSLAAAANSPLHF. The DNA of the CDR3 is TGCGCCAGCAGCTTGGCCGCAGCGGCTAATTCACCCCTCCACTTT.

The chain combines TRBV27 with TRBJ2-1; 9 nucleotides line up with TRBD2. This CDR3 comprises 15 residues. V shed 5 bases and J 11 bases; nucleotides not matched to a gene: 13. CDR1 is MNHEY, CDR2 SMNVEV, per germline (reference sequence). CDR3: CASSGLGLAGVQQFF. CDR3 DNA: TGTGCCAGCAGTGGGCTTGGGTTAGCGGGAGTTCAGCAGTTCTTC.

The chain employs TRBV5-4 and TRBJ2-1; D remains ambiguous. Per germline, CDR1 SGHNT and CDR2 YYREEE (reference sequence). The CDR3 is 13 amino acids. The V end was cut by 1 base, the J end by 5 bases, with 7 bases between. CDR3 in DNA: TGTGCCAGCAGCTTGAATGAGGACAATGAGCAGTTCTTC. It encodes CASSLNEDNEQFF.

The chain couples TRBV6-1 to TRBJ2-2; D unclear. V lost 7 bases and J lost 1, with 10 bases in between. Germline V gene lookup returns CDR1 MNHNS and CDR2 SASEGT. The CDR3 totals 14 residues. The CDR3 coding sequence is TGTGCCAGCATAAAAAATTGGAACACCGGGGAGCTGTTTTTT. Translation gives CASIKNWNTGELFF.

The chain recombines TRBV5-4 with TRBJ2-7, with 11 bases identical to TRBD1. The length of the CDR3 is 13 residues. From germline, CDR1 is SGHNT and CDR2 YYREEE (reference sequence). V was clipped by 4 bases and J by 7 bases; unmatched bases: 4. The CDR3 DNA follows: TGTGCCAGCAGCGGGACAGGGGGTATTGAGCAGTACTTC. Amino acids: CASSGTGGIEQYF.

This sequence joins TRBV5-4 and TRBJ2-3; 13 nucleotides line up with TRBD2. Germline loops: CDR1 SGHNT, CDR2 YYREEE (reference sequence). The ends lost 3 bases at V and 2 bases at J; junction bases unmatched: 3. The CDR3 length is 16 residues. The CDR3, as DNA: TGTGCCAGCAGCTCGGGACTAGCGGGGCACACAGATACGCAGTATTTT. It is translated as CASSSGLAGHTDTQYF.

This rearrangement joins TRBV5-1 to TRBJ2-5; unclear D gene. This CDR3 has 14 residues. Per germline, CDR1 SGHRS and CDR2 YFSETQ. Trimming cost V 0 bases and J 2 bases, with 8 bases left between them. CDR3 residues: CASSLGDVQETQYF. DNA for the CDR3: TGCGCCAGCAGCTTGGGAGACGTACAAGAGACCCAGTACTTC. Looking up the rest from reference TRBV5-1 and TRBJ2-5 gives the full variable domain: KAGVTQTPRYLIKTRGQQVTLSCSPISGHRSVSWYQQTPGQGLQFLFEYFSETQRNKGNFPGRFSGRQFSNSRSEMNVSTLELGDSALYLCASSLGDVQETQYFGPGTRLLVL.

The chain employs TRBV6-5 and TRBJ2-7, with unresolved D. The CDR3 sequence is 15 residues long. From germline, CDR1 is MNHEY and CDR2 SVGAGI. Trimming pared 0 bases from V and 0 bases from J, leaving 9 bases between. CDR3 DNA: TGTGCCAGCAGTTACTCGTACCGTCACTCCTACGAGCAGTACTTC. Amino acids: CASSYSYRHSYEQYF.

V is TRBV9 and J is TRBJ2-3, with D possibly being TRBD1 (5 bases). V was pared by 0 bases and J by 2 bases, with 13 bases between. CDR3 size: 16 residues. Per the germline V gene, CDR1 is SGDLS and CDR2 is YYNGEE. CDR3 loop: CASSVAGAQNTDTQYF. The DNA for the CDR3 is TGTGCCAGCAGCGTAGCTGGGGCACAAAACACAGATACGCAGTATTTT.

This chain joins TRBV27 and TRBJ1-1; 7 positions agree with TRBD1. V lost 3 bases to trimming and J lost 7 bases; unmatched junction nucleotides: 8. The germline CDR1 and CDR2 sequences are MNHEY and SMNVEV (reference sequence). CDR3 size: 14 residues. The CDR3 spells CASSFTGDPGEAFF. The CDR3 DNA follows: TGTGCCAGCAGTTTCACAGGGGACCCTGGTGAAGCTTTCTTT.

This chain uses TRBV10-3 with TRBJ2-2, with 8 bases fitting TRBD2. Losses at the gene ends were 4 bases for V and 6 bases for J; bases not matched to a gene: 4. Germline CDR1 and CDR2: ENHRY and SYGVKD. This CDR3 has 14 amino acids. CDR3 sequence: CAISAGTSPGELFF. The CDR3 bases are TGTGCCATCAGTGCAGGGACTAGTCCCGGGGAGCTGTTTTTT.

V usage is TRBV19 and J usage is TRBJ1-1; no firm D call. The CDR3 is 13 amino acids. The germline gives CDR1 LNHDA, CDR2 SQIVND (reference sequence). Trimming cost V 4 bases and J 5 bases, with 11 bases left between them. The DNA of the CDR3 is TGTGCCAGTAGTAGTCAGTTGGTAACTGAAGCTTTCTTT. Protein: CASSSQLVTEAFF.

Notes on this clone: Within the sample, other DNA sequences also encode this same CDR3. J is TRBJ2-2 and V is TRBV5-1, with D possibly TRBD1 on 6 matching bases. CDR1 and CDR2 (germline): SGHRS, YFSETQ. This CDR3 comprises 15 residues. Trimming cost V 2 bases and J 0 bases, with 8 bases left between them. The CDR3, as DNA: TGCGCCAGCAGCTTTGCAGGGGCGAACACCGGGGAGCTGTTTTTT. Its translation is CASSFAGANTGELFF.

CDR3 sequence (DNA): TGTGCCAGCAGCTGGCGGGTTCTCACCGGGGAGCTGTTTTTT. Translated, it gives CASSWRVLTGELFF. The genes are TRBV11-1 and TRBJ2-2, with a possible D match to TRBD2 (5 bases). This CDR3 spans 14 amino acids. The V and J ends lost 4 bases and 4 bases respectively, with 10 bases between them. Germline values: CDR1 SGHAT, CDR2 FQDESV (reference sequence). The full variable domain, completed using reference TRBV11-1 and TRBJ2-2, is EAEVAQSPRYKITEKSQAVAFWCDPISGHATLYWYRQILGQGPELLVQFQDESVVDDSQLPKDRFSAERLKGVDSTLKIQPAELGDSAMYLCASSWRVLTGELFFGEGSRLTVL.

The genes are TRBV19 and TRBJ1-4; 7 bases agree with TRBD1. Germline-derived CDR1 and CDR2 are LNHDA and SQIVND (reference sequence). This CDR3 is 17 amino acids long. J was trimmed by 8 bases and V by 7 bases; bases with no gene match: 19. Written as DNA, the CDR3 is TGTGCCAGTATCCGAGACAGGGCGATAGGTGGGTGGGAAAAACTGTTTTTT. Its translation is CASIRDRAIGGWEKLFF.

The V gene is TRBV7-8, the J gene TRBJ2-7, with 7 bases aligning to TRBD1. From germline, CDR1 is SGHVS and CDR2 FQNEAQ. The CDR3 sequence is 14 residues long. V trimming: 1 base; J trimming: 5 bases; junction bases outside the gene matches: 5. CDR3 DNA: TGTGCCAGCAGCTTAGTACAGGGGTCCCACGAGCAGTACTTC. Residues: CASSLVQGSHEQYF.

This sequence joins TRBV28 and TRBJ2-1; the D gene is possibly TRBD1 (6 bases). CDR3 length equals 13 residues. V dropped 2 bases and J dropped 7 bases, with 9 bases sitting between them. The germline V gene has CDR1 MDHEN and CDR2 SYDVKM. CDR3 in DNA: TGTGCCAGCAGTTTAGGTCAGGGGAATGAGCAGTTCTTC. The encoded protein is CASSLGQGNEQFF.

The CDR3 DNA reads TGTGCCAGTAGTATGGGTTACTCCTCCTACGAGCAGTACTTC. This gives the protein CASSMGYSSYEQYF. V usage is TRBV19 and J usage is TRBJ2-7; no definite D call. Germline CDR1 is LNHDA and CDR2 is SQIVND (reference sequence). The CDR3 consists of 14 residues. The V and J ends lost 3 bases and 0 bases respectively, with 9 bases between them.